Listed below are T cell receptor beta chains from one sample, sequenced in a study of T cells in narcolepsy. Here immunoSEQ multiplex PCR was the method, and the copy in TCRdb shows in-frame clones only, minus some. Of around 35,000 clones listed, roughly 80% are singletons. The specimen was memory (CD45RA-) CD4+ T cells from blood. These receptors originate from a human donor in good health. The conserved cysteine and the conserved F or W are not part of the CDR3 here.

V gene: TRBV29-1
J gene: TRBJ1-1
CDR3 protein: SVERGGAEGF

V gene: TRBV25-1
J gene: TRBJ2-5
CDR3 protein: ASSDSGQGKETQY

V gene: TRBV6-6
J gene: TRBJ1-2
CDR3 protein: ASSYLGAGYGYT

V gene: TRBV28
J gene: TRBJ2-7
CDR3 protein: ASSPGQRRTYEQY

V gene: TRBV19
J gene: TRBJ1-5
CDR3 protein: ASSIVKILSNQPQH

V gene: TRBV29-1
J gene: TRBJ2-5
CDR3 protein: GVGRQETQY

V gene: TRBV30
J gene: TRBJ1-5
CDR3 protein: AWSVGWGDQPQH

V gene: TRBV29-1
J gene: TRBJ2-1
CDR3 protein: SVAYIGRGRAVEQF

V gene: TRBV10-3
J gene: TRBJ1-1
CDR3 protein: AIRVAGVNTEAF

V gene: TRBV5-1
J gene: TRBJ2-3
CDR3 protein: ASTLSTSDITDTQY

V gene: TRBV7-6
J gene: TRBJ2-1
CDR3 protein: ASSLFSPQGYNEQF

V gene: TRBV2
J gene: TRBJ2-5
CDR3 protein: ASSELGGTRPEETQY

V gene: TRBV12-2
J gene: TRBJ2-7
CDR3 protein: ASRTRTSGRMYEQY

V gene: TRBV5-1
J gene: TRBJ2-7
CDR3 protein: ASSLAGSVEQY

V gene: TRBV2
J gene: TRBJ2-1
CDR3 protein: ASSELAGGPFEQF

V gene: TRBV11-2
J gene: TRBJ2-1
CDR3 protein: ASSFIGANEQF